These 31 T cell receptor beta chains came from one sample sequenced in a study of blood T cell repertoires in COVID-19. Clones were sequenced by immunoSEQ multiplex PCR, and TCRdb holds only the in-frame ones, with some missing. The data show some 30,000 clones, roughly nine tenths seen once. Sequenced sample: peripheral blood. These receptors originate from a man at least 80 years old with acute or convalescent COVID-19.

This clone has only one observation. The genes are TRBV5-6 and TRBJ2-2, with D maybe TRBD1 (6 bases). Trimming removed 2 bases at V and 5 bases at J, with 16 bases between. Germline lookup yields CDR1 SGHDT and CDR2 YYEEEE. The CDR3 consists of 16 residues. The DNA of the CDR3 is TGTGCCAGCAGCTTCACCGGGACATCGTATACCGGGGAGCTGTTTTTT. Residues: CASSFTGTSYTGELFF.

The chain uses TRBV19 and TRBJ2-1; TRBD2 matches 8 bases. V was clipped by 0 bases and J by 0 bases; unmatched bases: 4. This CDR3 has 17 amino acids. Germline loops: CDR1 LNHDA, CDR2 SQIVND (reference sequence). As DNA, the CDR3 is TGTGCCAGTAGTATAGATCTCACTAGCGGCTCCTACAATGAGCAGTTCTTC. It yields the protein CASSIDLTSGSYNEQFF.

The chain couples TRBV7-9 to TRBJ1-1, with unresolved D. This CDR3 contains 14 residues. Germline CDR1 is SEHNR and CDR2 is FQNEAQ (reference sequence). V lost 6 bases and J lost 1, with 12 bases in between. DNA for the CDR3: TGTGCCAGCAGGGGCGACACCGAGAACACTGAAGCTTTCTTT. Translating it yields CASRGDTENTEAFF.

Only one count was recorded for this clone. This chain joins TRBV5-4 and TRBJ1-1; D not certain. The CDR3 sequence is 15 residues long. With 0 bases removed from V and 2 bases from J, the gap between germline ends came to 11 bases. From germline, CDR1 is SGHNT and CDR2 YYREEE (reference sequence). The CDR3 DNA is TGTGCCAGCAGCTTGGGAGGGTTCCGCAACACTGAAGCTTTCTTT. Its translation is CASSLGGFRNTEAFF.

The DNA of the CDR3 is TGTGCCAGCAGCCCGTTGACAGGAGCCGACAATGAGCAGTTCTTC. Translating it yields CASSPLTGADNEQFF. The chain joins TRBV5-6 to TRBJ2-1; perhaps TRBD1 as D (6 bases). The V end was cut by 4 bases, the J end by 5 bases, with 16 bases between. Germline loops: CDR1 SGHDT, CDR2 YYEEEE. The CDR3 consists of 15 residues.

V and J are TRBV7-9 and TRBJ2-1; TRBD2 is a possible D gene (6 bases). The CDR3 spans 12 residues. V was shortened by 1 base and J by 10 bases, with 8 bases between the two germline ends. The germline V gene encodes CDR1 SEHNR and CDR2 FQNEAQ (reference sequence). The CDR3: CASSLDAGEQFF. CDR3 nucleotide sequence: TGTGCCAGCAGCTTAGATGCGGGGGAGCAGTTCTTC.

The chain combines TRBV19 with TRBJ2-3, with 9 bases matching TRBD2. The CDR3 extends over 16 amino acids. The V segment lost 7 bases and the J segment 3 bases; nucleotides outside the gene matches: 11. Germline CDR1 LNHDA, CDR2 SQIVND (reference sequence). DNA for the CDR3: TGTGCCAGTAAGGTCCGGGAAGCGGGGGGAACAGATACGCAGTATTTT. It translates to CASKVREAGGTDTQYF. The complete variable domain, with remaining parts taken from reference TRBV19 and TRBJ2-3, reads DGGITQSPKYLFRKEGQNVTLSCEQNLNHDAMYWYRQDPGQGLRLIYYSQIVNDFQKGDIAEGYSVSREKKESFPLTVTSAQKNPTAFYLCASKVREAGGTDTQYFGPGTRLTVL.

CDR3 bases: TGCGCCAGCAGCCAAGTGGGGACTAGCGGGATGTATGAGCAGTTCTTC. Translating gives CASSQVGTSGMYEQFF. This chain links TRBV4-1 with TRBJ2-1, with 13 bases matching TRBD2. Germline CDR1 MGHRA, CDR2 YSYEKL. The CDR3 is 16 amino acids. V shed 1 base and J 8 bases; nucleotides not matched to a gene: 5.

This clone rates as medium-sized (0.01 to 0.1%). This sample also contains other DNA sequences that code for the same CDR3. The rearrangement joins TRBV6-1 to TRBJ2-6; the D gene is possibly TRBD1 (5 bases). The CDR3 consists of 17 residues. Trimming took off 4 bases at V and 4 bases at J, with 17 bases between the two ends. The germline V gene encodes CDR1 MNHNS and CDR2 SASEGT. The CDR3 DNA is TGTGCCAGCAGTGTATACAGGTGGTCGGCGGGGGCCAACGTCCTGACTTTC. Translation: CASSVYRWSAGANVLTF.

This clone was seen only once. This rearrangement joins TRBV5-8 to TRBJ2-1, with D possibly matching TRBD1 (6 bases). Germline assignment: CDR1 SGHTS and CDR2 YDEGEE. The CDR3 totals 17 residues. V was trimmed by 0 bases and J by 3 bases, leaving 16 bases between them. The CDR3 sequence: CASSLAIQGHLYNEQFF. CDR3 nucleotide sequence: TGTGCCAGCAGCTTGGCAATACAGGGACACCTCTACAATGAGCAGTTCTTC.

V and J are TRBV5-1 and TRBJ2-1, with D possibly being TRBD2 (6 bases). The CDR3 is made up of 11 amino acids. Trimming left V 8 bases short and J 7 bases short, with 10 bases between. Germline CDR1 reads SGHRS; CDR2 reads YFSETQ. CDR3 coding DNA: TGCGCCAGTGCCGGGGGTAATGAGCAGTTCTTC. The encoded protein is CASAGGNEQFF.

The genes are TRBV6-5 and TRBJ1-5; possible D gene TRBD1, 6 bases. Trimming removed 6 bases at V and 4 bases at J, with 16 bases between. The CDR3 has 15 amino acids. Germline V gene sequence: CDR1 MNHEY, CDR2 SVGAGI. Here the CDR3 reads CASRMHGGPNQPQHF. CDR3 DNA: TGTGCCAGCAGGATGCACGGGGGGCCAAATCAGCCCCAGCATTTT.

This chain joins TRBV7-2 and TRBJ2-1; tentative D call: TRBD2 (6 bases). Germline values: CDR1 SGHTA, CDR2 FQGNSA. The CDR3 has 16 residues. With 3 bases removed from V and 5 bases from J, the gap between germline ends came to 17 bases. The CDR3 DNA is TGTGCCAGCAGCTTGGGTAGCAGCGGGCATGACAATGAGCAGTTCTTC. Residues: CASSLGSSGHDNEQFF.

The genes are TRBV24-1 and TRBJ2-2, with TRBD1 identical over 11 bases. J was trimmed by 2 bases and V by 4 bases; bases with no gene match: 5. The germline CDR1 and CDR2 sequences are KGHDR and SFDVKD. The CDR3 runs 17 residues. CDR3 nucleotides: TGTGCCACCAGTGAGCCCGGGACAGGGGGTAACACCGGGGAGCTGTTTTTT. It encodes CATSEPGTGGNTGELFF.

The CDR3 reads CASSRVTRGLADNEQFF. For the CDR3, the DNA is TGCGCCAGCAGCCGAGTAACCCGGGGACTAGCGGACAATGAGCAGTTCTTC. This chain joins TRBV4-1 and TRBJ2-1; 11 positions match TRBD2. The germline gives CDR1 MGHRA, CDR2 YSYEKL. V lost 4 bases to trimming and J lost 5 bases; unmatched junction nucleotides: 10. The CDR3 is 17 residues long.

This chain joins TRBV3-1 (or the pseudogene TRBV3-2) and TRBJ1-5, with a possible D match to TRBD1 (5 bases). Trimming stripped 0 bases from V and 6 bases from J, with 9 bases between. CDR1 is LGHDT and CDR2 is YNNKEL in the germline V gene (reference sequence). The CDR3 covers 14 residues. The CDR3 DNA follows: TGTGCCAGCAGCCAAGACAGGGCGAGTCAGCCCCAGCATTTT. The encoded protein is CASSQDRASQPQHF.

The genes are TRBV7-9 and TRBJ2-3; D possibly corresponds to TRBD1 (6 bases). V was trimmed by 5 bases and J by 8 bases, leaving 23 bases between them. The length of the CDR3 is 16 residues. Germline CDR1 reads SEHNR; CDR2 reads FQNEAQ (reference sequence). CDR3 in amino acids: CASSPRIGQLGFTQYF. The CDR3 region has the DNA TGTGCCAGCAGCCCGAGGATAGGACAGTTGGGATTTACGCAGTATTTT.

CDR3 sequence (DNA): TGTGCCAGCTCACTAAATCAAGAGACCCAGTACTTC. This encodes CASSLNQETQYF. The rearrangement uses TRBV18 and TRBJ2-5; D is uncertain. The V and J ends lost 4 bases and 2 bases respectively, with 5 bases between them. Germline CDR1 reads KGHSH; CDR2 reads LQKENI. The CDR3 runs to 12 residues.

This chain uses TRBV9 with TRBJ2-2, with 10 bases lining up with TRBD2. V was pared by 4 bases and J by 7 bases, with 13 bases of the junction left unmatched. This CDR3 contains 17 residues. From germline, CDR1 is SGDLS and CDR2 YYNGEE. The CDR3 DNA reads TGTGCCAGCAGCTTAGGACTAGCGGAGCTTGAGGGCGGGGAGCTGTTTTTT. Translation: CASSLGLAELEGGELFF.

The table lists this clone with a count of one. Here the CDR3 DNA reads TGTGCCAGCTCCGTCGGACAGGGGGCGCCCGAGCAGTACTTC. This gives the protein CASSVGQGAPEQYF. V usage is TRBV18 and J usage is TRBJ2-7, with 11 positions matching TRBD1. Trimming cost V 6 bases and J 6 bases; bases outside gene matches: 7. CDR3 size: 14 residues. The V gene's germline CDR1 is KGHSH and CDR2 LQKENI.

The chain combines TRBV11-3 with TRBJ1-5; D is undetermined. There are 13 residues in the CDR3. The V gene's germline CDR1 is SGHNT and CDR2 YENEEA. Trimming took off 0 bases at V and 8 bases at J, with 8 bases between the two ends. CDR3 in amino acids: CASSLDGEEPQHF. CDR3 sequence (DNA): TGTGCCAGCAGCTTAGATGGGGAGGAGCCCCAGCATTTT.

The chain has TRBV24-1 and TRBJ2-1; the match to TRBD1 covers 7 bases. V shed 6 bases, J shed 0 bases, and the junction held 4 bases outside the gene matches. The CDR3 has 15 amino acids. The germline gives CDR1 KGHDR, CDR2 SFDVKD. CDR3 region: CATSKRQGSYNEQFF. Written as DNA, the CDR3 is TGTGCCACCAGTAAGAGACAGGGCTCCTACAATGAGCAGTTCTTC.

The chain is built from TRBV27 and TRBJ2-2; the D gene is possibly TRBD1 (6 bases). This CDR3 region has 17 residues. Germline V gene lookup returns CDR1 MNHEY and CDR2 SMNVEV (reference sequence). With 3 bases removed from V and 7 bases from J, the gap between germline ends came to 21 bases. The CDR3 protein is CASSLSFRLSGVGELFF. CDR3 DNA sequence: TGTGCCAGCAGTTTGAGTTTTCGGCTATCAGGGGTCGGGGAGCTGTTTTTT.

This rearrangement joins TRBV28 to TRBJ2-2; 7 bases fit TRBD1. V gave up 8 bases and J gave up 2 bases; unmatched junction bases: 17. Germline CDR1 and CDR2: MDHEN and SYDVKM. This CDR3 contains 18 residues. CDR3 region: CASAPTGITLENTGELFF. The CDR3 DNA reads as TGTGCCAGCGCCCCGACAGGGATTACCCTTGAAAACACCGGGGAGCTGTTTTTT.

The chain joins TRBV11-2 to TRBJ2-7; 9 nucleotides agree with TRBD1. The V gene's germline CDR1 is SGHAT and CDR2 FQNNGV. This CDR3 region has 12 residues. V dropped 5 bases and J dropped 5; count of bases not matched to a gene: 1. The CDR3 reads CASSRDRDEQYF. CDR3 DNA sequence: TGTGCCAGCAGCAGGGACAGGGACGAGCAGTACTTC.

The chain recombines TRBV9 with TRBJ2-2; 7 nucleotides match TRBD2. The CDR3 is made up of 14 amino acids. Germline V CDR1 and CDR2: SGDLS, YYNGEE. V gave up 4 bases and J gave up 6 bases; unmatched junction bases: 6. The CDR3 DNA sequence: TGTGCCAGCAGCTTAATGCGGGAGCCCGGGGAGCTGTTTTTT. This translates into CASSLMREPGELFF.

V usage is TRBV13 and J usage is TRBJ1-2; tentatively, D is TRBD1 (6 bases). The CDR3 length is 16 residues. Germline CDR1 and CDR2: PRHDT and FYEKMQ (reference sequence). Trimming shortened V by 5 bases and J by 8 bases, and 24 bases separated the two germline ends. The CDR3 nucleotides read TGTGCCAGCAGCCCACCCCACCCGGGGACAACGCGAGGCTACACCTTC. It translates to CASSPPHPGTTRGYTF.

V gene TRBV2 combines with J gene TRBJ2-5; 13 bases fit TRBD2. Germline assignment: CDR1 SNHLY and CDR2 FYNNEI. The CDR3 is 15 amino acids. The V gene end was trimmed by 6 bases and the J gene end by 4 bases; junction bases not matched to a gene: 5. The CDR3 nucleotides are TGTGCCAGCAGCGGACTAGCGGGAGTGCCAGAGACCCAGTACTTC. It encodes CASSGLAGVPETQYF.

The rearrangement links TRBV6-6 to TRBJ1-5; TRBD1 might be the D (6 bases). The length of the CDR3 is 14 residues. In germline, CDR1 is MNHNY, CDR2 SVGAGI (reference sequence). The ends were cut back, 0 bases at V and 4 bases at J, with 7 bases in the middle. The CDR3 DNA reads TGTGCCAGCAGTTACTCACAGGGAAATCAGCCCCAGCATTTT. Protein sequence: CASSYSQGNQPQHF.

J is TRBJ1-2 and V is TRBV28, with TRBD1 identical over 8 bases. Trimming cost V 10 bases and J 2 bases; bases outside gene matches: 3. CDR1 and CDR2 from the germline V gene are MDHEN and SYDVKM. This CDR3 contains 12 residues. CDR3 sequence (DNA): TGTGCCATAAACAGGGGGAACTATGGCTACACCTTC. It is translated as CAINRGNYGYTF.

This clone is a singleton in its sample. V and J are TRBV7-2 and TRBJ2-3, with a weak D call TRBD2 (7 bases). V was shortened by 4 bases and J by 4 bases, with 15 bases between the two germline ends. Germline V lookup: CDR1 SGHTA, CDR2 FQGNSA. This CDR3 is 15 amino acids long. For the CDR3, the DNA is TGTGCCAGCAGCTGGCTAGCGGAGGGGGCAGATACGCAGTATTTT. This translates into CASSWLAEGADTQYF. Full variable domain (remainder filled in from reference TRBV7-2 and TRBJ2-3): GAGVSQSPSNKVTEKGKDVELRCDPISGHTALYWYRQSLGQGLEFLIYFQGNSAPDKSGLPSDRFSAERTGGSVSTLTIQRTQQEDSAVYLCASSWLAEGADTQYFGPGTRLTVL.